This T cell receptor beta chain was identified during a study of blood T cell repertoires in COVID-19. Study background: Some COVID-19 samples were acute and others convalescent; all came from the United States, Italy and Spain. Sources were T cells, B-cell-depleted T cells, or PBMCs; the material itself was cDNA or gDNA.

Original processing notes: From reference gene primer amplification, estimates of nucleated cell counts were derived. Method: immunoSEQ multiplex PCR; TCRdb's copy keeps in-frame clones and lacks some. V and J calls and clone size are those listed in that table; D and trimming were worked out from the DNA. This table has some 250,000 clones, roughly 90% appearing once. The germline V and J ends were trimmed by 0 bases and 8 bases, with 13 bases remaining between them. Germline V lookup: CDR1 SGHAT, CDR2 FQNNGV. CDR3 length: 15 residues. Specimen: peripheral blood. V and J are TRBV11-2 and TRBJ1-4; the D is unclear. This clonotype was sampled from a woman aged 25 to 39 with acute or convalescent COVID-19. The CDR3 sequence: CASSLDPGMEEKLFF. The CDR3, as DNA: TGTGCCAGCAGCTTAGATCCCGGGATGGAAGAAAAACTGTTTTTT.